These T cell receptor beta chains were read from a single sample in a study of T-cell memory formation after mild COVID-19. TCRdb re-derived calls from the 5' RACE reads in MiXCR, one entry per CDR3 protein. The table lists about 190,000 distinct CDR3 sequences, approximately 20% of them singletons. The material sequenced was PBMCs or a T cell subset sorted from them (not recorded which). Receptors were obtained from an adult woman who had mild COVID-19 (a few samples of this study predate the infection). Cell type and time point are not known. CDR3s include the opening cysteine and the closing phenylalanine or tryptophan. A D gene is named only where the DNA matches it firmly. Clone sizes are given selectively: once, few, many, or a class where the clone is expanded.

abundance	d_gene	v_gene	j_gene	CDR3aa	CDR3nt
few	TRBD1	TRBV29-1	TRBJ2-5	CSVDHGQGNRRETQYF	TGCAGCGTTGACCACGGACAGGGAAATCGCAGGGAGACCCAGTACTTC
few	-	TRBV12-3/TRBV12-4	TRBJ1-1	CASSFPGASEAFF	TGTGCCAGCAGTTTCCCAGGGGCGAGTGAAGCTTTCTTT
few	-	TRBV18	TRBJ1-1	CASSRQDTEAFF	TGTGCCAGCTCTCGCCAAGACACTGAAGCTTTCTTT
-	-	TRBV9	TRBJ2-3	CASSPRAYTDTQYF	TGTGCCAGCAGCCCCCGGGCGTACACAGATACGCAGTATTTT
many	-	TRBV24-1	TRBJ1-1	CATSSGGPYTEAFF	TGTGCCACCAGTTCAGGAGGGCCTTACACTGAAGCTTTCTTT
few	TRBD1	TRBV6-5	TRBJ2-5	CASSYRTGKETQYF	TGTGCCAGCAGTTACAGGACAGGGAAAGAGACCCAGTACTTC
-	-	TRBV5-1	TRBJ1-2	CASSLEADFYGYTF	TGCGCCAGCAGCTTGGAGGCCGACTTCTATGGCTACACCTTC
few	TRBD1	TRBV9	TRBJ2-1	CASSGTGTGFRNEQFF	TGTGCCAGCAGCGGGACCGGGACAGGGTTTAGAAATGAGCAGTTCTTC
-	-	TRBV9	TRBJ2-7	CASSVAWGGHYEQYF	TGTGCCAGCAGCGTAGCTTGGGGGGGACACTACGAGCAGTACTTC
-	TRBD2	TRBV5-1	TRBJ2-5	CASSLDGTSGGAETQYF	TGCGCCAGCAGCTTGGATGGGACTAGCGGGGGGGCCGAGACCCAGTACTTC
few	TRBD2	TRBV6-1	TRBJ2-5	CASSELRGLGETQYF	TGTGCCAGCAGTGAACTGAGGGGACTAGGGGAGACCCAGTACTTC
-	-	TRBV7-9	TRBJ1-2	CASSLGNDYGYTF	TGTGCCAGCAGCTTAGGCAATGACTATGGCTACACCTTC
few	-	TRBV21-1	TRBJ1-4	CASSKALLEPLGEKLFF	TGTGCCAGCAGCAAAGCGCTTTTGGAACCCTTAGGGGAGAAACTGTTTTTT
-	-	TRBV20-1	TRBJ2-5	CSARPGYSETQYF	TGCAGTGCTAGACCGGGGTATTCAGAGACCCAGTACTTC
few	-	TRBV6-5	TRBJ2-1	CASSMTADEQFF	TGTGCCAGCAGTATGACCGCGGATGAGCAGTTCTTC
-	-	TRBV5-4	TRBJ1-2	CASSLRGGHGYTF	TGTGCCAGCAGCTTGCGGGGGGGCCATGGCTACACCTTC
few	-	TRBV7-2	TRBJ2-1	CASSLAQGGNEQFF	TGTGCCAGCAGCTTAGCGCAGGGGGGGAATGAGCAGTTCTTC
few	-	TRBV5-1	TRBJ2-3	CASSPTEPRTDTQYF	TGCGCCAGCAGCCCTACAGAGCCTCGCACAGATACGCAGTATTTT
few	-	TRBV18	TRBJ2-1	CASVGGRTYNDQFF	TGTGCCAGCGTAGGGGGGAGAACCTACAATGACCAGTTCTTC
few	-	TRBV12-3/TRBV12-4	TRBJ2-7	CASSRTDMVEQYF	TGTGCCAGCAGTCGGACTGACATGGTCGAGCAGTACTTC
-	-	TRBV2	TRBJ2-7	CASSVASEQYF	TGTGCCAGCAGTGTCGCATCCGAGCAGTACTTC
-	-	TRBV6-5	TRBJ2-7	CASRYTGTSYEQYF	TGTGCCAGCAGGTACACCGGGACTTCCTACGAGCAGTACTTC